These 5 T cell receptor beta chains were all obtained from the same sample, sequenced in a study of blood T cell repertoires in COVID-19 (dated by TCRdb to 2020 to 2022). The library was built by means of the immunoSEQ multiplex PCR assay. In its TCRdb copy, this immuneACCESS table keeps in-frame sequences only and misses some clones. Where compared with another copy, unresolved V genes explain less than half of these, and the others have no known cause. This sample comprises 200,000 to 250,000 clones, around 81% of them detected only once. Around 2% of the sample goes to the ten largest clones. Sequencing input: peripheral blood. All receptors come from a woman aged 55-69 years with acute or convalescent COVID-19.

The gene calls are TRBV4-3 and TRBJ1-2, with D possibly matching TRBD1 (6 bases). Per the germline V gene, CDR1 is LGHNA and CDR2 is YSLEER. The CDR3 has 16 amino acids. The ends were cut back, 4 bases at V and 2 bases at J, with 17 bases in the middle. The CDR3 sequence: CASSLQVTGLNYGYTF. The CDR3 bases are TGCGCCAGCAGCCTCCAGGTGACAGGATTGAACTATGGCTACACCTTC.

The V and J genes are TRBV7-2 and TRBJ1-6, with 9 bases that match TRBD1. The germline V gene encodes CDR1 SGHTA and CDR2 FQGNSA. The CDR3 sequence is 18 residues long. After removal of 2 bases from V and 10 bases from J, the junction contained 15 bases not matched to a gene. In nucleotides, the CDR3 is TGTGCCAGCAGCTTATCAGGACAGGGGTCTTGGGGTGGCTCACCCCTCCACTTT. This encodes CASSLSGQGSWGGSPLHF.

The chain has TRBV19 and TRBJ2-1; 8 bases are shared with TRBD1. Looked up from germline, CDR1 is LNHDA and CDR2 is SQIVND (reference sequence). The CDR3 runs to 15 residues. V lost 4 bases, J lost 9 bases, and 11 bases stayed unmatched. CDR3 protein: CASSNRGAFVGEQFF. CDR3 coding DNA: TGTGCCAGTAGTAACAGGGGGGCCTTTGTAGGTGAGCAGTTCTTC. The full variable domain, its missing parts supplied by reference TRBV19 and TRBJ2-1, is DGGITQSPKYLFRKEGQNVTLSCEQNLNHDAMYWYRQDPGQGLRLIYYSQIVNDFQKGDIAEGYSVSREKKESFPLTVTSAQKNPTAFYLCASSNRGAFVGEQFFGPGTRLTVL.

The chain joins TRBV6-5 to TRBJ2-3; 9 positions agree with TRBD2. Germline V gives CDR1 MNHEY, CDR2 SVGAGI. V gave up 5 bases and J gave up 2 bases; unmatched junction bases: 5. The CDR3 spans 15 residues. The CDR3 is CASSPLAGSTDTQYF. The CDR3 DNA reads TGTGCCAGCAGTCCCCTAGCGGGGTCCACAGATACGCAGTATTTT.

The chain has TRBV20-1 and TRBJ1-1; 10 bases match TRBD1. CDR3 size: 16 residues. Trimming took 3 bases from V and 4 from J; bases not matched to a gene: 11. Germline CDR1 DFQATT, CDR2 SNEGSKA (reference sequence). The CDR3: CSASTGTGVGGTEAFF. The CDR3 DNA sequence: TGCAGTGCTAGTACCGGGACAGGGGTTGGAGGCACTGAAGCTTTCTTT.